This T cell receptor (beta chain) was captured in a study of cytotoxic CD8 clonotypes in ibrutinib-treated CLL. Study at large: Among the patients, roughly ten presented as relapsed/refractory and over 14 as treatment-naive; about 17 showed unmutated IGHV.

Repertoires were generated with immunoSEQ multiplex PCR, while TCRdb's copy carries only in-frame clones and drops some. Of roughly 150,000 clones in the sample, around 80% were seen once. CDR3 size: 17 residues. From germline, CDR1 is LGHNA and CDR2 YNFKEQ. V lost 0 bases, J lost 5 bases, and 17 bases lay in between. This TCR was recovered from a human donor with chronic lymphocytic leukemia. The gene calls are TRBV4-2 and TRBJ1-3, with D perhaps matching TRBD1 (6 bases). Specimen: PBMCs, collected after 24 months of ibrutinib treatment. CDR3 in DNA: TGTGCCAGCAGCCAAGATTGGGCAGGAGGGGGAAGAAACACCATATATTTT. Translated, it gives CASSQDWAGGGRNTIYF.